This T cell receptor (beta chain) was identified in a study of shared clonotypes between healthy human individuals. CD45RO-negative, CCR7-positively selected cells formed the naive CD8 fraction, excluding terminally differentiated effector memory CD45RA+ cells. Produced via immunoSEQ multiplex PCR; TCRdb's table is partial and in-frame only. The sample has roughly 1,800,000 clones; about 95% are singletons. Trimming removed 5 bases at V and 2 bases at J, with 13 bases between. The CDR3 spans 14 residues. Germline V gives CDR1 SEHNR, CDR2 FQNEAQ (reference sequence). This sequence originates from a man in his late teens or twenties in good health. The V gene is TRBV7-9, the J gene TRBJ2-7; unclear D gene. The sequencing input was naive CD8+ T cells sorted from blood. CDR3 sequence: CASSPRVATYEQYF. The CDR3 DNA reads TGTGCCAGCAGCCCCCGAGTTGCAACCTACGAGCAGTACTTC.